This T cell receptor (beta chain) stems from a study of T cell responses to AZD1222 COVID-19 vaccine. Study results and caveats: White British people made up most donors, females outnumbered males, and clonal diversity was possibly underestimated. Repertoires in all cases were sampled only once the peak T cell response had passed.

Clones were sequenced by immunoSEQ multiplex PCR, and TCRdb holds only the in-frame ones, with some missing. In the table there are about 120,000 clones, around nine tenths of which are singletons. The germline V gene has CDR1 SGHTA and CDR2 FQGNSA. The trim removed 3 bases at V and 7 bases at J, leaving 12 bases unmatched. There are 17 residues in the CDR3. A remark on this clone: Its antigen remains unidentified.

This chain links TRBV7-2 with TRBJ1-4; 9 nucleotides line up with TRBD1. This sequence was found in an adult in good health. The material sequenced was peripheral blood, taken on day 0 of AZD1222 vaccination. The CDR3 spells CASSFRTGVGVVEKLFF. CDR3 coding DNA: TGTGCCAGCAGCTTTCGGACAGGGGTAGGAGTTGTTGAAAAACTGTTTTTT.